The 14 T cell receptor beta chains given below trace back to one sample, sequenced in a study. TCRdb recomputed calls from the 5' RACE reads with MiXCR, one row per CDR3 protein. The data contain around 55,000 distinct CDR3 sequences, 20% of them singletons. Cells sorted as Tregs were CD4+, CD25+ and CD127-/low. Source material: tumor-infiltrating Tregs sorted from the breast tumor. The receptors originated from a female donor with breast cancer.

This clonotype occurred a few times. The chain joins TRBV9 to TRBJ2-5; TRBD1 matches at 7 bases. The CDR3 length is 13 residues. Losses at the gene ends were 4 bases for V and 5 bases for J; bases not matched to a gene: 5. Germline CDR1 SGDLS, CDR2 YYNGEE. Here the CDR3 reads CASSLNRGETQYF. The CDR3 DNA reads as TGTGCCAGCAGCTTAAACAGGGGCGAGACCCAGTACTTC.

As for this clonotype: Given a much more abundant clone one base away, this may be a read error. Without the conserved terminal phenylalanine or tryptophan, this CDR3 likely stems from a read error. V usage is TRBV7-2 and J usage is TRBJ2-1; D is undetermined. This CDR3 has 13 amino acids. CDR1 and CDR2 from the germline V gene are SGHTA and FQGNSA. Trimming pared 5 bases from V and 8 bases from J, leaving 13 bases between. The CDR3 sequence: CASSNYLMDEQFI. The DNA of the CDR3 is TGTGCCAGCAGCAACTACTTGATGGATGAGCAGTTCATC.

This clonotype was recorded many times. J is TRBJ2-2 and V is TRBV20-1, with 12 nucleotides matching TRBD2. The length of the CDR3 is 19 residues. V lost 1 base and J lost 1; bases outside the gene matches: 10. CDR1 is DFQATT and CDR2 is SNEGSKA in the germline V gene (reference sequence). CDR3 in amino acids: CSARGTTSGGTMNTGELFF. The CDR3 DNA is TGCAGTGCTAGAGGTACCACTAGCGGGGGGACCATGAACACCGGGGAGCTGTTTTTT.

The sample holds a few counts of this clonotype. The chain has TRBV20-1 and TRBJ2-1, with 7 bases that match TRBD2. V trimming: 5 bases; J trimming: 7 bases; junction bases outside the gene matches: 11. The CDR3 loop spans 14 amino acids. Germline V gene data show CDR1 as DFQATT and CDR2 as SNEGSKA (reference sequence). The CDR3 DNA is TGCAGTGCTTCTTACATTCTAGCGGAAAATGAGCAGTTCTTC. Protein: CSASYILAENEQFF.

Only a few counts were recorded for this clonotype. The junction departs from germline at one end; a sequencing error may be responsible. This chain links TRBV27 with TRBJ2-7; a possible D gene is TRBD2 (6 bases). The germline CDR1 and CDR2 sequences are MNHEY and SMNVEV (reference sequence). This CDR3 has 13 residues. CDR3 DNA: TGTGCCAGTAGTTCGGGAGATTCCTACGAGCAGTACTTC. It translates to CASSSGDSYEQYF.

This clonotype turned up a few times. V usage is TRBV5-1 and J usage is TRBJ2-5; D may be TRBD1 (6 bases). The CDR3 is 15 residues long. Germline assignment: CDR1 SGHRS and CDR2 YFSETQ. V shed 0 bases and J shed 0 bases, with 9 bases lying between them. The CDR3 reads CASSLADRYQETQYF. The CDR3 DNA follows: TGCGCCAGCAGCTTGGCCGACAGGTACCAAGAGACCCAGTACTTC.

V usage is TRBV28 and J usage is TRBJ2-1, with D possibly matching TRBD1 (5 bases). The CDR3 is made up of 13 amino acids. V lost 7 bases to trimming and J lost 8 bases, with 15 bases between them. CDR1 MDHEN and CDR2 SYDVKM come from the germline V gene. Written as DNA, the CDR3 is TGTGCCAGCATAAAGGGCCCCAGGGATGAGCAGTTCTTC. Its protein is CASIKGPRDEQFF.

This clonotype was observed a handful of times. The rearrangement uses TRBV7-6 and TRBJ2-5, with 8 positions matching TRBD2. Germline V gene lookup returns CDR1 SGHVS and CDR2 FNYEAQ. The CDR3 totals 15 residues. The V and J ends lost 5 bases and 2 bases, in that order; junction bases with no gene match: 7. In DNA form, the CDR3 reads TGTGCCAGCAGCCCGGGCGGGGGGAGGCAAGAGACCCAGTACTTC. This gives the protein CASSPGGGRQETQYF.

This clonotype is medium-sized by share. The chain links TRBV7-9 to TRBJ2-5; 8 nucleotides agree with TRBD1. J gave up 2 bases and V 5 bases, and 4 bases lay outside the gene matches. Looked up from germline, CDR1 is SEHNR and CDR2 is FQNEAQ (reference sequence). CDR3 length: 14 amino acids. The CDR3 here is CASSPGQVQETQYF. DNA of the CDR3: TGTGCCAGCAGCCCGGGACAGGTGCAAGAGACCCAGTACTTC.

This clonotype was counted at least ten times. Here the CDR3 reads CASSVGQGRRGYTF. The CDR3 DNA is TGCGCCAGCAGCGTGGGACAGGGGCGCAGGGGCTACACCTTC. This chain uses TRBV5-1 with TRBJ1-2, with TRBD1 matching 10 bases. CDR3 length: 14 amino acids. J was trimmed by 8 bases and V by 4 bases; bases with no gene match: 8. CDR1 and CDR2 from the germline V gene are SGHRS and YFSETQ.

For the CDR3, the DNA is TGTGCCAGCAGTGGTGGGGGGACAAGCTATAATTCACCCCTCCACTTT. It encodes CASSGGGTSYNSPLHF. This chain joins TRBV2 and TRBJ1-6; weak D call: TRBD1 (6 bases). V lost 4 bases, J lost 3 bases, and 13 bases lay in between. Looked up from germline, CDR1 is SNHLY and CDR2 is FYNNEI. The length of the CDR3 is 16 residues.

CDR3 protein: CASSYREKLFF. In DNA form, the CDR3 reads TGTGCCAGCAGTTACCGAGAAAAACTGTTTTTT. This sequence joins TRBV28 and TRBJ1-4; no definite D call. The ends were cut back, 4 bases at V and 8 bases at J, with 5 bases in the middle. The CDR3 spans 11 residues. From germline, CDR1 is MDHEN and CDR2 SYDVKM.

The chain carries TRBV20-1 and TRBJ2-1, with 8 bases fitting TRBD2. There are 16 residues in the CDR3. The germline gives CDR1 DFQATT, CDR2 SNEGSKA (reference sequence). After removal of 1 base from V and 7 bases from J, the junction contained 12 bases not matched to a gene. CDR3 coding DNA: TGCAGTGCTAGAGTTGGAGCGGGAGCGTCTAGAAATGAGCAGTTCTTC. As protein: CSARVGAGASRNEQFF.

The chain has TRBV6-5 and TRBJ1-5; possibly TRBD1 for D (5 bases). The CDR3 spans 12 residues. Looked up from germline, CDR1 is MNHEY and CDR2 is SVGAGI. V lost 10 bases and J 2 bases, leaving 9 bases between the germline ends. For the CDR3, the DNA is TGTGCCACCCCGACAGGCAATCAGCCCCAGCATTTT. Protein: CATPTGNQPQHF.